This T cell receptor (beta chain) was profiled in a study of graft-versus-host responses after intestinal transplantation. About the research overall: Anti-thymocyte globulin induction, then tacrolimus and steroids for two to four years, went to all recipients.

This clone is medium-sized. Overall study findings and caveats: Where graft-donor T cell macrochimerism was present, patients had high graft-versus-host to host-versus-graft clonal ratios in allografts. In recipient marrow, GvH clones were found, and some appeared first in ileum or blood.

Clones were read by immunoSEQ multiplex PCR, and TCRdb kept only the in-frame ones, dropping some. The sample includes about 8,600 clones, about 32% seen only once; the top ten take 5.1%. Plates contained roughly 200,000 CFSE-labeled responder cells and roughly 200,000 irradiated, violet-dye-labeled stimulator cells. This specimen was alloreactive CD4+ T cells from a mixed lymphocyte reaction culture, taken before intestinal transplant. Documented subset: CFSE-low proliferating T cells sorted from roughly six-day pre-transplant mixed lymphocyte reaction (GvH or HvG direction). This TCR was recovered from a human patient who received an intestinal transplant.

The CDR3 bases are TGTGCCAGCAGCTTAGTGCGCGAGATCGAGCAGTACTTC. Translating gives CASSLVREIEQYF. This chain joins TRBV7-2 and TRBJ2-7; D is ambiguous. V was trimmed by 1 base and J by 6 bases, leaving 10 bases between them. From germline, CDR1 is SGHTA and CDR2 FQGNSA. The CDR3 consists of 13 residues.